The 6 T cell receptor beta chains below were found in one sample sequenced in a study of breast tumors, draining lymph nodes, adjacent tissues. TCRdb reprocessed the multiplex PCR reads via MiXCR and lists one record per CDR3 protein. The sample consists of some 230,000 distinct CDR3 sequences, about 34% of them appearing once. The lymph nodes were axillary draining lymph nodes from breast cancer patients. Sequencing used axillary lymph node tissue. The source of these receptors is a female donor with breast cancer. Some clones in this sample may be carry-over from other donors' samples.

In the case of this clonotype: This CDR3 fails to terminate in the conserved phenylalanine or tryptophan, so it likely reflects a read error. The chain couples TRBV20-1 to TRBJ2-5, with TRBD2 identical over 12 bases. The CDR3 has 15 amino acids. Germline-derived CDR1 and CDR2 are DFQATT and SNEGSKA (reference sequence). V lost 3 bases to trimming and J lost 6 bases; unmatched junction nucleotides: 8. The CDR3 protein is CSARGTSGGQQTQYS. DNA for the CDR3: TGCAGTGCTAGGGGTACTAGCGGGGGGCAGCAGACCCAGTACTCC.

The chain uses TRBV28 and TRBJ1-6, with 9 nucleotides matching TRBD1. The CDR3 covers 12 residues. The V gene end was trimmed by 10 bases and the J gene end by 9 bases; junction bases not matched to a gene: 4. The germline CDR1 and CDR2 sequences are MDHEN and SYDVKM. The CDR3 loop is CATQGAVSPLHF. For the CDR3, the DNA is TGTGCCACACAGGGGGCGGTTTCACCCCTCCACTTT. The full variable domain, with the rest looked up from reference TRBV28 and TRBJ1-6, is DVKVTQSSRYLVKRTGEKVFLECVQDMDHENMFWYRQDPGLGLRLIYFSYDVKMKEKGDIPEGYSVSREKKERFSLILESASTNQTSMYLCATQGAVSPLHFGNGTRLTVT.

The CDR3: CSVDLYRQETQYF. The DNA for the CDR3 is TGCAGCGTTGATTTGTACAGACAAGAGACCCAGTACTTC. The chain combines TRBV29-1 with TRBJ2-5; D is unclear. The CDR3 runs 13 residues. Germline V gene sequence: CDR1 SQVTM, CDR2 ANQGSEA. Trimming left V 3 bases short and J 2 bases short, with 10 bases between.

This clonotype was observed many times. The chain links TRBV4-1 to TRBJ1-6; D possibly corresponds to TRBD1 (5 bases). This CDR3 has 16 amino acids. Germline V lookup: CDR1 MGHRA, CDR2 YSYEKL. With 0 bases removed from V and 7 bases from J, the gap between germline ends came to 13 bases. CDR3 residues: CASSQEVRGENSPLHF. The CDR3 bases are TGCGCCAGCAGCCAAGAAGTACGAGGGGAAAATTCACCCCTCCACTTT.

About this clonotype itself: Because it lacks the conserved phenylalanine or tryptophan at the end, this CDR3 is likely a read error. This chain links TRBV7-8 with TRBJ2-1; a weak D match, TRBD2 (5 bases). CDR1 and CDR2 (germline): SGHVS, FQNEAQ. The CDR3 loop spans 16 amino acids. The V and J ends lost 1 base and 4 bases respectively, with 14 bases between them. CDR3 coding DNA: TGTGCCAGCAGCTTAGTACGGGTGGGAGCTTACAATGAGCAGTTCCTC. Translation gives CASSLVRVGAYNEQFL.

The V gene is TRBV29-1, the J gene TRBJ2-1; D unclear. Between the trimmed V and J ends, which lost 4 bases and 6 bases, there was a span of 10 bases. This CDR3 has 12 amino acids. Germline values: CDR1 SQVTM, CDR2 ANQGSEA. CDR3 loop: CSVAIFSNEQFF. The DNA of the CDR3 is TGCAGCGTTGCTATTTTTAGCAATGAGCAGTTCTTC.